This T cell receptor (beta chain) is from a study of vaccination and CD4 T cells after COVID-19. About the research overall: The post-vaccine samples came a median about 70 days after dose two (range 14 to 241). General study findings and limits: Convalescent patients' clones that were vaccine-specific were spike mono-reactive in 304 of 307 cases.

The CDR3 loop spans 14 amino acids. Trimming cost V 0 bases and J 7 bases, with 15 bases left between them. Per germline, CDR1 DFQATT and CDR2 SNEGSKA (reference sequence). Regarding treatment: roughly 10-day PBMC culture with coronavirus spike peptide pools or control peptides (ViraFEST assay). Expanded clonotypes were found by TCR sequencing after peptide-pool stimulation (ViraFEST). Sequencing of the DNA from cultured CD4+ T cells was carried out with the Oncomine TCR Beta short-read assay. In TCRdb, the PCR reads were re-called with MiXCR into one record per CDR3 protein. The sample gives about 11,000 distinct CDR3 sequences, roughly 73% of which show up once; under 8.5% is in the top ten. Comments on this clonotype: Its antigen remains unidentified.

The chain recombines TRBV20-1 with TRBJ1-1; no clear D. Specimen: CD4+ T cells from blood, cultured in vitro. This sequence originates from a human donor who had recovered from COVID-19. This CDR3 reads CSARDYTGMGEAFF. DNA of the CDR3: TGCAGTGCTAGAGATTATACGGGAATGGGTGAAGCTTTCTTT.